This TCR beta chain was found in a study of blood T cell repertoires in COVID-19. Study information: T cells, B-cell-depleted T cells, or PBMCs provided the cDNA or gDNA that served as material.

This clone showed up just a few times. The CDR3 runs to 14 residues. Germline CDR1 is MDHEN and CDR2 is SYDVKM. The V gene end was trimmed by 4 bases and the J gene end by 9 bases; junction bases not matched to a gene: 6. In the original workflow: Reference gene primer amplification gave nucleated cell count estimates. The repertoire was sequenced with immunoSEQ multiplex PCR; TCRdb's copy has only in-frame clones and lacks some. Clonal size and the V and J genes are those of that table, whereas D and trimming came from the DNA. The repertoire includes 180,000 or so clones, 87% of them detected once, and about 2.7% sits in the top ten.

The sequence came from a man in his forties with active or convalescent COVID-19. The sequenced material came from peripheral blood. The chain recombines TRBV28 with TRBJ2-1; 10 bases are a match to TRBD1. CDR3 amino acids: CASSSDRGDSEQFF. The CDR3 DNA sequence: TGTGCCAGCAGTTCGGACAGGGGGGATTCTGAGCAGTTCTTC. The variable domain in full, with the rest retrieved from reference TRBV28 and TRBJ2-1, is DVKVTQSSRYLVKRTGEKVFLECVQDMDHENMFWYRQDPGLGLRLIYFSYDVKMKEKGDIPEGYSVSREKKERFSLILESASTNQTSMYLCASSSDRGDSEQFFGPGTRLTVL.